Presented here are 2 T cell receptor beta chains from one specimen sequenced in a study of molecular identifiers for immune sequencing clone quantification. TCRdb re-called the PCR reads through MiXCR, storing one row per CDR3 protein. The sample lists around 480,000 distinct CDR3 sequences; about 21% were seen once. Sequencing was done on a sample of naive CD8+ T cells from blood, with Jurkat cell RNA spiked in. As for subset: FACS-sorted CD8+CD4-CCR7+CD45RA+ naive T cells. These receptors originate from a human donor in good health. Some libraries in this study had Jurkat cell RNA spiked in.

Many counts were recorded for this clonotype. This rearrangement joins TRBV6-5 to TRBJ1-1; perhaps TRBD1 as D (6 bases). Germline CDR1 and CDR2: MNHEY and SVGAGI. The CDR3 extends over 19 amino acids. The germline V and J ends were trimmed by 8 bases and 4 bases, with 32 bases remaining between them. The CDR3 region is CASALASRQEEYIGTEAFF. DNA of the CDR3: TGTGCCAGCGCCTTGGCCTCGCGACAGGAGGAGTATATAGGCACTGAAGCTTTCTTT.

A note on this clonotype: A much larger clone sits a single nucleotide away, making a read error possible. Likely a read error: the CDR3 ends without its conserved phenylalanine or tryptophan. The chain combines TRBV20-1 with TRBJ2-7; 10 nucleotides align to TRBD1. The CDR3 sequence is 14 residues long. Germline V gene sequence: CDR1 DFQATT, CDR2 SNEGSKA (reference sequence). The junction had 4 bases not matched to a gene; V was cut back by 3 bases and J by 2 bases. The CDR3 DNA sequence: TGCAGTGCTAGGGGACAGGGGCTTACCTACGAGCAGTACTCC. This codes for CSARGQGLTYEQYS.